Presented here are 24 T cell receptor beta chains from one specimen sequenced in a study of shared clonotypes between healthy human individuals. As defined, naive CD8 cells were CD45RO-negative and positively selected for CCR7, with terminally differentiated effector memory CD45RA+ cells excluded. Using immunoSEQ multiplex PCR, the repertoire was profiled, and TCRdb retains in-frame clones only, with some absent. The data contain under 850,000 clones, around 93% of them singletons. Sequencing input: naive CD8+ T cells sorted from blood. These TCRs come from a young man in good health.

The chain joins TRBV29-1 to TRBJ2-3; maybe TRBD1 (5 bases). V was cut by 4 bases and J by 0 bases, with 20 bases left in between. CDR3 length: 17 residues. Germline V gives CDR1 SQVTM, CDR2 ANQGSEA. This CDR3 reads CSVGGSVVEPSTDTQYF. CDR3 DNA: TGCAGCGTTGGGGGCAGCGTTGTCGAGCCTAGCACAGATACGCAGTATTTT.

This sequence joins TRBV27 and TRBJ2-1; a possible D gene is TRBD1 (5 bases). In germline, CDR1 is MNHEY, CDR2 SMNVEV (reference sequence). V was cut by 4 bases and J by 7 bases, with 20 bases left in between. CDR3 size: 16 residues. The CDR3 sequence: CASSSQGSQAGNEQFF. The CDR3 DNA sequence: TGTGCCAGCAGTTCCCAGGGCTCCCAGGCTGGGAATGAGCAGTTCTTC.

V usage is TRBV28 and J usage is TRBJ2-7; TRBD1 might be the D (6 bases). CDR3 length equals 13 residues. V dropped 9 bases and J dropped 2 bases, with 14 bases sitting between them. Germline V gives CDR1 MDHEN, CDR2 SYDVKM. CDR3: CASTHRETYEQYF. In nucleotides, the CDR3 is TGTGCCAGTACCCACAGGGAGACCTACGAGCAGTACTTC.

The chain carries TRBV7-9 and TRBJ2-2, with 10 bases identical to TRBD2. Germline V gene lookup returns CDR1 SEHNR and CDR2 FQNEAQ (reference sequence). The V gene end was trimmed by 5 bases and the J gene end by 7 bases; junction bases not matched to a gene: 13. The CDR3 is made up of 17 amino acids. CDR3: CASSDGGSGRFIGELFF. Written as DNA, the CDR3 is TGTGCCAGCAGCGACGGGGGTAGCGGGAGGTTTATCGGGGAGCTGTTTTTT.

V and J are TRBV7-9 and TRBJ2-1, with a possible D match to TRBD1 (6 bases). The V gene lost 5 bases and the J gene lost 5 bases, with 22 bases spanning the gap. The CDR3 loop spans 17 amino acids. Germline V gene data show CDR1 as SEHNR and CDR2 as FQNEAQ (reference sequence). DNA for the CDR3: TGTGCCAGCAGCCCACCAACGGACAGAGGTAGGGACAATGAGCAGTTCTTC. Its translation is CASSPPTDRGRDNEQFF.

This clone was seen only once. The rearrangement links TRBV7-9 to TRBJ2-7; 7 nucleotides line up with TRBD1. CDR3 length: 15 residues. From germline, CDR1 is SEHNR and CDR2 FQNEAQ (reference sequence). Trimming removed 7 bases from V and 3 bases from J; junction bases left unmatched: 12. CDR3 sequence reads: CASTSGNGQVYEQYF. The CDR3 DNA reads as TGTGCCAGCACCTCCGGTAACGGACAGGTCTACGAGCAGTACTTC.

CDR3 DNA: TGTGCCTGGAGTGCACCCGAGGAGACTAGCGGGAGGGACGCCAAAAACATTCAGTACTTC. It yields the protein CAWSAPEETSGRDAKNIQYF. The gene calls are TRBV30 and TRBJ2-4; 14 positions match TRBD2. V shed 1 base and J 1 base; nucleotides not matched to a gene: 12. Germline V CDR1 and CDR2: GTSNPN, SVGIG (reference sequence). The CDR3 runs to 20 residues.

The CDR3, as DNA: TGCGCCAGCAGTGATTTGGGGACCTACGAGCAGTACTTC. Residues: CASSDLGTYEQYF. The chain couples TRBV10-2 to TRBJ2-7, with unresolved D. Germline V gene data show CDR1 as WSHSY and CDR2 as SAAADI. The CDR3 totals 13 residues. The V end was cut by 3 bases, the J end by 2 bases, with 8 bases between.

The chain links TRBV19 to TRBJ2-3; D remains unclear. Trimming took off 6 bases at V and 0 bases at J, with 10 bases between the two ends. Germline lookup yields CDR1 LNHDA and CDR2 SQIVND (reference sequence). The CDR3 runs to 14 residues. The CDR3 loop reads CASSILYSTDTQYF. In DNA form, the CDR3 reads TGTGCCAGTAGCATATTATACAGCACAGATACGCAGTATTTT.

The chain uses TRBV27 and TRBJ2-3; the match to TRBD2 covers 8 bases. This CDR3 is built from 15 residues. Germline lookup yields CDR1 MNHEY and CDR2 SMNVEV (reference sequence). Trimming removed 4 bases from V and 1 base from J; junction bases left unmatched: 4. The CDR3 DNA is TGTGCCAGCAGTTACTCGACTAGCGGCACAGATACGCAGTATTTT. Amino acids: CASSYSTSGTDTQYF.

The chain recombines TRBV29-1 with TRBJ2-1; D is perhaps TRBD1 or TRBD2 (7 bases each). V shed 0 bases and J shed 8 bases, with 26 bases lying between them. The length of the CDR3 is 18 residues. The germline gives CDR1 SQVTM, CDR2 ANQGSEA. CDR3 in amino acids: CSVEDLGPDRRREDEQFF. CDR3 bases: TGCAGCGTTGAAGATCTAGGGCCGGACAGGCGACGGGAGGATGAGCAGTTCTTC.

The gene calls are TRBV5-1 and TRBJ2-1; possible D gene TRBD2, 5 bases. The CDR3 consists of 14 residues. Germline values: CDR1 SGHRS, CDR2 YFSETQ. With 0 bases removed from V and 8 bases from J, the gap between germline ends came to 12 bases. The CDR3 sequence: CASSLGEGSDEQFF. In DNA form, the CDR3 reads TGCGCCAGCAGCTTGGGAGAGGGTTCGGATGAGCAGTTCTTC.

Of note for this clone: A much more abundant neighbour one base away suggests this may be a read error. Other DNA variants within this sample encode the same CDR3. V is TRBV6-5 and J is TRBJ1-5; D is undetermined. In germline, CDR1 is MNHEY, CDR2 SVGAGI. Trimming stripped 4 bases from V and 0 bases from J, with 4 bases between. The CDR3 has 13 amino acids. CDR3 sequence: CASSLDSNQPQHF. The CDR3 DNA follows: TGTGCCAGCAGTTTAGATAGCAATCAGCCCCAGCATTTT.

This chain joins TRBV4-1 and TRBJ1-5; the D gene is possibly TRBD1 (5 bases). The CDR3 spans 16 residues. V was pared by 0 bases and J by 2 bases, with 11 bases between. Per the germline V gene, CDR1 is MGHRA and CDR2 is YSYEKL. CDR3 region: CASSQDPWGGNQPQHF. DNA of the CDR3: TGCGCCAGCAGCCAAGACCCTTGGGGGGGCAATCAGCCCCAGCATTTT.

This chain connects TRBV7-6 to TRBJ2-7; possible D gene TRBD1, 6 bases. This CDR3 is built from 15 residues. V was cut by 3 bases and J by 1 base, with 13 bases left in between. Germline CDR1 SGHVS, CDR2 FNYEAQ. CDR3 sequence: CASSFTGPRSYEQYF. The CDR3 DNA is TGTGCCAGCAGCTTTACAGGGCCTCGTTCCTACGAGCAGTACTTC.

This clone was counted a few times. The rearrangement links TRBV9 to TRBJ1-2; 7 positions match TRBD1. The length of the CDR3 is 15 residues. The junction had 11 bases not matched to a gene; V was cut back by 6 bases and J by 3 bases. Germline V gene data show CDR1 as SGDLS and CDR2 as YYNGEE. For the CDR3, the DNA is TGTGCCAGCAATGGCGGGGTGGACAGGCACTATGGCTACACCTTC. Amino acids: CASNGGVDRHYGYTF. Complete variable domain (other parts from reference TRBV9 and TRBJ1-2): DSGVTQTPKHLITATGQRVTLRCSPRSGDLSVYWYQQSLDQGLQFLIQYYNGEERAKGNILERFSAQQFPDLHSELNLSSLELGDSALYFCASNGGVDRHYGYTFGSGTRLTVV.

This clone was recorded only once. As DNA, the CDR3 is TGCGCCAGCAGCCCGACTAGCGGGAGGGCCCTCGTTGAGCAGTTCTTC. Translating it yields CASSPTSGRALVEQFF. V is TRBV5-1 and J is TRBJ2-1; 14 bases agree with TRBD2. This CDR3 region has 16 residues. Germline V gives CDR1 SGHRS, CDR2 YFSETQ. Unmatched junction bases numbered 9, after V lost 4 bases and J lost 9 bases. The whole variable domain, remainder taken from reference TRBV5-1 and TRBJ2-1, is KAGVTQTPRYLIKTRGQQVTLSCSPISGHRSVSWYQQTPGQGLQFLFEYFSETQRNKGNFPGRFSGRQFSNSRSEMNVSTLELGDSALYLCASSPTSGRALVEQFFGPGTRLTVL.

The chain joins TRBV11-2 to TRBJ1-1; tentatively, D is TRBD1 (6 bases). The CDR3 runs 15 residues. V was cut by 1 base and J by 4 bases, with 13 bases left in between. The germline CDR1 and CDR2 sequences are SGHAT and FQNNGV. The CDR3 reads CASSLVSGAGTEAFF. The CDR3 region has the DNA TGTGCCAGCAGCTTAGTATCGGGGGCGGGCACTGAAGCTTTCTTT.

V usage is TRBV7-8 and J usage is TRBJ2-2; D gene unclear. The CDR3 covers 15 residues. The germline gives CDR1 SGHVS, CDR2 FQNEAQ. Trimming took 0 bases from V and 4 from J, leaving 9 bases between them. For the CDR3, the DNA is TGTGCCAGCAGCTTAGCTTCAGGTTCCACCGGGGAGCTGTTTTTT. Its protein product is CASSLASGSTGELFF.

The sample holds one count of this clone. The chain combines TRBV11-2 with TRBJ2-5, with 8 bases fitting TRBD2. J gave up 2 bases and V 0 bases, and 2 bases lay outside the gene matches. Looked up from germline, CDR1 is SGHAT and CDR2 is FQNNGV. This CDR3 region has 15 residues. The CDR3 DNA sequence: TGTGCCAGCAGCTTAGAACTAGCGGATCAAGAGACCCAGTACTTC. It specifies CASSLELADQETQYF.

The chain joins TRBV7-8 to TRBJ2-4, with D tentatively TRBD2 (6 bases). This CDR3 comprises 16 residues. V was pared by 5 bases and J by 0 bases, with 14 bases between. Germline V gene lookup returns CDR1 SGHVS and CDR2 FQNEAQ. The CDR3 loop reads CASSPKAGLAKNIQYF. The DNA for the CDR3 is TGTGCCAGCAGCCCCAAGGCGGGACTAGCCAAAAACATTCAGTACTTC.

This chain connects TRBV4-1 to TRBJ2-7; D might be TRBD2 (6 bases). There are 17 residues in the CDR3. Germline V gives CDR1 MGHRA, CDR2 YSYEKL. Trimming removed 3 bases from V and 0 bases from J, with 18 bases in between. CDR3 sequence (DNA): TGCGCCAGCAGCCAGGTACCCGCTAGCGATTCCTCCTACGAGCAGTACTTC. Amino acids: CASSQVPASDSSYEQYF.

The genes are TRBV15 and TRBJ2-7; 10 nucleotides match TRBD2. This CDR3 has 14 amino acids. The germline CDR1 and CDR2 sequences are LNHNV and YYDKDF (reference sequence). The V segment lost 5 bases and the J segment 4 bases; nucleotides outside the gene matches: 5. DNA for the CDR3: TGTGCCACCAGCGTCACTAGCGGGATTTACGAGCAGTACTTC. Protein: CATSVTSGIYEQYF.

The rearrangement links TRBV11-3 to TRBJ2-3; TRBD2 might be the D (5 bases). The V gene's germline CDR1 is SGHNT and CDR2 YENEEA. V lost 5 bases to trimming and J lost 0 bases, with 12 bases between them. The CDR3 has 15 residues. In DNA, the CDR3 is TGTGCCAGCAGCCCCGAGCGGACTAGCACAGATACGCAGTATTTT. Translated: CASSPERTSTDTQYF.